Each of the 25 T cell receptor beta chains below was sequenced from the same sample in a study of T cells in Graves' hyperthyroidism and ophthalmopathy. Researchers amplified the TCR beta CDR3 regions from RNA transcripts. The HTBI set primed first-round TCR CDR3 RT-PCR. TCRdb processed the multiplex PCR reads anew with MiXCR; each CDR3 protein has one entry. This sample carries about 250,000 distinct CDR3 sequences, around 25% of them seen once, and the ten largest clones take around 32%. Sequenced input: blood. Receptors were obtained from a woman in her thirties or forties with Graves' ophthalmopathy.

This clonotype was seen ten or more times. V gene TRBV12-3 or TRBV12-4 combines with J gene TRBJ1-5; perhaps TRBD1 as D (5 bases). There are 14 residues in the CDR3. Trimming shortened V by 1 base and J by 5 bases, and 9 bases separated the two germline ends. The CDR3 loop reads CASSLVGQDQPQHF. The CDR3 bases are TGTGCCAGCAGTTTAGTGGGGCAGGATCAGCCCCAGCATTTT.

Many counts were recorded for this clonotype. V gene TRBV19 combines with J gene TRBJ2-5; 12 bases line up with TRBD1. Germline lookup yields CDR1 LNHDA and CDR2 SQIVND (reference sequence). Trimming removed 4 bases from V and 4 bases from J; junction bases left unmatched: 7. The CDR3 runs 16 residues. The DNA for the CDR3 is TGTGCCAGTAGTACGGGACAGGGGGCTTTGTCAGAGACCCAGTACTTC. Translating gives CASSTGQGALSETQYF.

At least ten counts were recorded for this clonotype. At one end, the junction sequence differs from germline, possibly due to a read error. The rearrangement uses TRBV11-2 and TRBJ2-5; D tentatively fits TRBD1 or TRBD2 (5 bases each). The CDR3 length is 17 residues. CDR1 is SGHAT, CDR2 FQNNGV, per germline. CDR3 sequence: CASIPGVVSLRGETQCF. DNA of the CDR3: TGTGCCAGCATCCCCGGGGTCGTCTCACTTAGAGGGGAGACCCAGTGCTTC.

This clonotype showed up many times. CDR3 DNA sequence: TGTGCCAGCAGTTTAAGGGGGCTGAACACTGAAGCTTTCTTT. It encodes CASSLRGLNTEAFF. The V gene is TRBV27, the J gene TRBJ1-1; 7 nucleotides match TRBD1. The CDR3 runs to 14 residues. The V gene's germline CDR1 is MNHEY and CDR2 SMNVEV (reference sequence). Trimming cost V 2 bases and J 0 bases; bases outside gene matches: 0.

The J gene is TRBJ1-2, the V gene TRBV27; 8 nucleotides agree with TRBD1. Trimming cost V 5 bases and J 4 bases; bases outside gene matches: 12. This CDR3 comprises 16 residues. Germline CDR1 reads MNHEY; CDR2 reads SMNVEV (reference sequence). CDR3 residues: CASSLNPGTGAYGYTF. CDR3 bases: TGTGCCAGCAGTCTCAACCCCGGGACAGGCGCCTATGGCTACACCTTC.

In this sample, this clonotype turned up many times. V usage is TRBV4-2 and J usage is TRBJ1-3; TRBD1 is a possible D gene (6 bases). Between the trimmed V and J ends, which lost 3 bases and 3 bases, there was a span of 18 bases. The CDR3 totals 17 residues. The germline V gene encodes CDR1 LGHNA and CDR2 YNFKEQ. For the CDR3, the DNA is TGTGCCAGCAGCCACTCGTGGGGGGGCGCGGGTGGAAACACCATATATTTT. Translated: CASSHSWGGAGGNTIYF.

This clonotype showed up many times. This chain connects TRBV6-1 to TRBJ2-5; 9 positions match TRBD1. V lost 6 bases and J lost 4; bases outside the gene matches: 9. Germline V CDR1 and CDR2: MNHNS, SASEGT. The CDR3 loop spans 15 amino acids. The CDR3 bases are TGTGCCAGCAGGGGACAGGGCCTTTTCCGAGAGACCCAGTACTTC. This gives the protein CASRGQGLFRETQYF.

The J gene is TRBJ1-4, the V gene TRBV19; no definite D call. The CDR3 is made up of 13 amino acids. Between the trimmed V and J ends, which lost 7 bases and 8 bases, there was a span of 14 bases. CDR1 and CDR2 from the germline V gene are LNHDA and SQIVND (reference sequence). The CDR3 nucleotides are TGTGCCAGTACAAGGAGGGTCCAGGAAAAACTGTTTTTT. This sequence encodes CASTRRVQEKLFF.

In this sample, this clonotype turned up many times. The chain couples TRBV6-4 to TRBJ1-2; 8 bases align to TRBD1. The length of the CDR3 is 14 residues. The V and J ends lost 4 bases and 2 bases, in that order; junction bases with no gene match: 3. Germline assignment: CDR1 MRHNA and CDR2 SNTAGT. CDR3 coding DNA: TGTGCCAGCAGTGCAGGGGGCGCGAACTATGGCTACACCTTC. Protein sequence: CASSAGGANYGYTF.

The sample holds many counts of this clonotype. DNA of the CDR3: TGTGCCAGCAGCTTAGATCAGGGTACCAAAAACATTCAGTACTTC. As protein: CASSLDQGTKNIQYF. The V gene is TRBV7-2, the J gene TRBJ2-4; tentative D call: TRBD1 (5 bases). CDR1 and CDR2 from the germline V gene are SGHTA and FQGNSA. CDR3 length equals 15 residues. Deletions cut 1 base from V and 2 bases from J, with 9 bases between.

This chain uses TRBV27 with TRBJ2-2; 10 nucleotides agree with TRBD2. Germline loops: CDR1 MNHEY, CDR2 SMNVEV (reference sequence). The length of the CDR3 is 16 residues. Losses at the gene ends were 8 bases for V and 0 bases for J; bases not matched to a gene: 6. The CDR3 loop is CASFRLAGPNTGELFF. The CDR3 nucleotides read TGTGCCAGCTTCAGACTAGCGGGCCCGAACACCGGGGAGCTGTTTTTT.

This clonotype has a count of ten or more. The chain uses TRBV3-1 and TRBJ2-5; TRBD2 matches at 10 bases. The CDR3 has 15 residues. The ends lost 5 bases at V and 5 bases at J; junction bases unmatched: 8. Germline V gene sequence: CDR1 LGHDT, CDR2 YNNKEL (reference sequence). The chain's CDR3 is CASSYGTSVRETQYF. The CDR3 nucleotides are TGTGCCAGCAGCTACGGGACTAGCGTGCGGGAGACCCAGTACTTC.

This clonotype was counted ten times or more. This chain links TRBV20-1 with TRBJ1-2, with D unresolved. The V end lost 6 bases, the J end lost 3 bases, and 11 bases lay between the germline ends. The CDR3 has 12 residues. Germline V lookup: CDR1 DFQATT, CDR2 SNEGSKA (reference sequence). The CDR3 DNA sequence: TGCAGTGCGGGCAGCGTGTACTATGGCTACACCTTC. Protein: CSAGSVYYGYTF.

This clonotype was seen repeatedly, ten times or more. The CDR3 loop is CASSQAGWLNTEAFF. The CDR3 DNA sequence: TGTGCCAGCAGCCAAGCCGGGTGGTTGAACACTGAAGCTTTCTTT. This chain connects TRBV3-1 to TRBJ1-1; D is unclear. Germline V gene sequence: CDR1 LGHDT, CDR2 YNNKEL (reference sequence). CDR3 size: 15 residues. V dropped 1 base and J dropped 0 bases, with 9 bases sitting between them.

The rearrangement joins TRBV28 to TRBJ1-1; maybe TRBD1 (5 bases). This CDR3 spans 14 amino acids. V was clipped by 5 bases and J by 4 bases, with 14 bases between them. Germline V lookup: CDR1 MDHEN, CDR2 SYDVKM. The CDR3 coding sequence is TGTGCCAGCAGTCCCACTGGAGGGACCACTGAAGCTTTCTTT. The encoded protein is CASSPTGGTTEAFF.

This clonotype occurred a few times. The chain is built from TRBV20-1 and TRBJ1-1; unclear D gene. Germline assignment: CDR1 DFQATT and CDR2 SNEGSKA (reference sequence). This CDR3 has 11 residues. Trimming took off 5 bases at V and 0 bases at J, with 4 bases between the two ends. As DNA, the CDR3 is TGCAGTGCTTCTCTGAACACTGAAGCTTTCTTT. This encodes CSASLNTEAFF.

The sample holds many counts of this clonotype. The chain uses TRBV5-4 and TRBJ2-5, with 9 bases identical to TRBD1. Germline lookup yields CDR1 SGHNT and CDR2 YYREEE (reference sequence). CDR3 length equals 14 residues. Losses at the gene ends were 7 bases for V and 4 bases for J; bases not matched to a gene: 8. The CDR3 reads CASVEQGAPETQYF. The CDR3 bases are TGTGCCAGCGTAGAACAGGGGGCTCCAGAGACCCAGTACTTC. Using reference TRBV5-4 and TRBJ2-5 for the parts outside the CDR3, the full variable domain is ETGVTQSPTHLIKTRGQQVTLRCSSQSGHNTVSWYQQALGQGPQFIFQYYREEENGRGNFPPRFSGLQFPNYSSELNVNALELDDSALYLCASVEQGAPETQYFGPGTRLLVL.

This clonotype was counted at least ten times. DNA of the CDR3: TGTGCCAGCAGCCTGCGGAGGGGTGGAAATTCACCCCTCCACTTT. Translating it yields CASSLRRGGNSPLHF. The chain combines TRBV12-3 or TRBV12-4 with TRBJ1-6, with a possible D match to TRBD1 (5 bases). The CDR3 runs to 15 residues. V gave up 6 bases and J gave up 7 bases, with 16 bases separating them.

This clonotype has a count of ten or more. The chain carries TRBV10-3 and TRBJ1-6; TRBD1 aligns across 7 bases. CDR1 and CDR2 (germline): ENHRY, SYGVKD. V lost 7 bases and J lost 6; bases outside the gene matches: 3. This CDR3 is 13 amino acids long. CDR3 DNA: TGTGCCATCAAACGGGACAGTAATTCACCCCTCCACTTT. This encodes CAIKRDSNSPLHF.

This clonotype showed up many times. The chain joins TRBV30 to TRBJ2-7, with 8 bases aligning to TRBD2. This CDR3 has 11 amino acids. Germline CDR1 and CDR2: GTSNPN and SVGIG (reference sequence). V was pared by 4 bases and J by 5 bases, with 1 base of the junction left unmatched. This chain's CDR3 is CAWTLADEQYF. For the CDR3, the DNA is TGTGCCTGGACACTAGCGGACGAGCAGTACTTC.

This clonotype was seen repeatedly, ten times or more. J is TRBJ2-2 and V is TRBV4-1; 9 bases agree with TRBD1. The CDR3 has 16 residues. J was trimmed by 3 bases and V by 2 bases; bases with no gene match: 4. Germline V gene lookup returns CDR1 MGHRA and CDR2 YSYEKL. The CDR3 loop is CASSQLGTGHTGELFF. CDR3 in DNA: TGCGCCAGCAGCCAATTGGGGACAGGGCACACCGGGGAGCTGTTTTTT.

The genes are TRBV28 and TRBJ1-6; D unresolved. The CDR3 runs to 15 residues. CDR1 and CDR2 from the germline V gene are MDHEN and SYDVKM. Between the trimmed V and J ends, which lost 6 bases and 0 bases, there was a span of 9 bases. This CDR3 reads CASRTQRSYNSPLHF. The DNA of the CDR3 is TGTGCCAGCAGGACACAGCGCTCCTATAATTCACCCCTCCACTTT.

This clonotype was seen at least ten times. The rearrangement joins TRBV4-1 to TRBJ1-1; no definite D call. Germline V lookup: CDR1 MGHRA, CDR2 YSYEKL. The length of the CDR3 is 15 residues. Between the trimmed V and J ends, which lost 0 bases and 0 bases, there was a span of 8 bases. In nucleotides, the CDR3 is TGCGCCAGCAGCCAAGAAATAAAGCTGAACACTGAAGCTTTCTTT. Its protein is CASSQEIKLNTEAFF.

The chain has TRBV20-1 and TRBJ1-1; 8 bases map to TRBD1. V was clipped by 7 bases and J by 4 bases; unmatched bases: 11. CDR1 is DFQATT and CDR2 is SNEGSKA in the germline V gene (reference sequence). This CDR3 has 14 residues. CDR3 loop: CSVHTGGSVTEAFF. The CDR3 DNA sequence: TGCAGTGTCCACACAGGGGGAAGTGTCACTGAAGCTTTCTTT.

This clonotype was counted ten times or more. J is TRBJ2-2 and V is TRBV6-5; 7 bases line up with TRBD2. With V trimmed by 7 bases and J by 5 bases, 13 bases remained unmatched. CDR1 and CDR2 from the germline V gene are MNHEY and SVGAGI. The CDR3 has 16 residues. The CDR3 spells CASNPPGRGGTGELFF. The CDR3 bases are TGTGCCAGCAACCCACCGGGCCGGGGAGGGACCGGGGAGCTGTTTTTT.